This paragraph reports one T cell receptor (beta chain). Profiled with immunoSEQ multiplex PCR; TCRdb holds only in-frame clones, not every one. Of 100,000 to 150,000 clones in the sample, 70% to 90% were seen once. This sample stems from a study of PD-1 blockade in mismatch repair-deficient tumors. With 2 bases removed from V and 5 bases from J, the gap between germline ends came to 14 bases. CDR3 length: 14 amino acids. Germline V gene lookup returns CDR1 SGHKS and CDR2 YYEKEE (reference sequence). Mismatch repair deficiency was confirmed in all patients, by PCR or immunohistochemistry. TCRs were sequenced from a few patients responding to pembrolizumab.

This chain connects TRBV5-5 to TRBJ2-7; possible D gene TRBD2, 6 bases. Sequences were derived from peripheral blood, sampled 44 weeks after starting pembrolizumab. This sequence was found in an adult with mismatch repair-deficient cancer. CDR3 DNA sequence: TGTGCCAGCAGCTTTGGAGGGATCTCTAACGAGCAGTACTTC. This gives the protein CASSFGGISNEQYF.